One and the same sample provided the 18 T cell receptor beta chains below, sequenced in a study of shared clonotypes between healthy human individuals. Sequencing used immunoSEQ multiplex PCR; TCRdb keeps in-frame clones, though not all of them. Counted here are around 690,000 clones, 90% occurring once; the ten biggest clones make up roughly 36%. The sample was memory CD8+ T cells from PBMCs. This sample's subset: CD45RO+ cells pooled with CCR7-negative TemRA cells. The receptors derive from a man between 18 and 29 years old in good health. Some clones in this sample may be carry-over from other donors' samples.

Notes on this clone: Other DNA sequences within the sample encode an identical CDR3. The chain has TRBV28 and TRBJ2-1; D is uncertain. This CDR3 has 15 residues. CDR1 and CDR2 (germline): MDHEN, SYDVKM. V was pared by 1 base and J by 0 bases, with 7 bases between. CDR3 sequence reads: CASSLSRSSYNEQFF. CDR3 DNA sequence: TGTGCCAGCAGTTTATCTAGGAGCTCCTACAATGAGCAGTTCTTC.

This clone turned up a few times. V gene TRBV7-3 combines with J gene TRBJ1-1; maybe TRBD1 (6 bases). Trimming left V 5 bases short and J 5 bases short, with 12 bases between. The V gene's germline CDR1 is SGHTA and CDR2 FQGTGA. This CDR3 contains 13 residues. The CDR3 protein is CASSQPGETEAFF. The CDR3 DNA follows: TGTGCCAGCAGCCAACCAGGGGAAACTGAAGCTTTCTTT.

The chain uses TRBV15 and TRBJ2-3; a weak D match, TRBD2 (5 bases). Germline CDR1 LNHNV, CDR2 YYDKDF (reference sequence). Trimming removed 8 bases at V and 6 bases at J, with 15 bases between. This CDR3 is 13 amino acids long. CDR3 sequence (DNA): TGTGCCACCCGCGCGGGTAGGGTGGATACGCAGTATTTT. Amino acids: CATRAGRVDTQYF.

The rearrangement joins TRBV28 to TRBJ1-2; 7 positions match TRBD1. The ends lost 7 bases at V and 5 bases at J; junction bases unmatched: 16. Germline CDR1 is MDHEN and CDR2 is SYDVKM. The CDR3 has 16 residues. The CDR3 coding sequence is TGTGCCAGCACCATCGGTGGGACAGCCTTTTATTATGGCTACACCTTC. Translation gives CASTIGGTAFYYGYTF.

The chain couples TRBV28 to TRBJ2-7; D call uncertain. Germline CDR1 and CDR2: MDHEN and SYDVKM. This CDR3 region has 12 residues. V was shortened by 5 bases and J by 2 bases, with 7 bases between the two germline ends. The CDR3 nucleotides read TGTGCCAGCAGTAACCTAGCCTACGAGCAGTACTTC. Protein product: CASSNLAYEQYF.

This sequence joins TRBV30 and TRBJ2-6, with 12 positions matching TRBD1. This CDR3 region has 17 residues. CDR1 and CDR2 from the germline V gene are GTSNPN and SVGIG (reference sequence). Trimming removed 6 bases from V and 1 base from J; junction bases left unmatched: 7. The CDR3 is CACRDRGQPSGANVLTF. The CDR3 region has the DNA TGTGCCTGCCGGGACAGGGGGCAACCTTCTGGGGCCAACGTCCTGACTTTC.

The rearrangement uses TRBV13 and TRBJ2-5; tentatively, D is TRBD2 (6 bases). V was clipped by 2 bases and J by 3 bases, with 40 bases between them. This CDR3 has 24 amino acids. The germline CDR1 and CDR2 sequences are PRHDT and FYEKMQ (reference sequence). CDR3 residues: CASSLIGGFAGSRDKPTGEETQYF. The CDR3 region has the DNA TGTGCCAGCAGCTTAATTGGGGGGTTTGCGGGGAGCCGAGATAAGCCCACCGGCGAAGAGACCCAGTACTTC. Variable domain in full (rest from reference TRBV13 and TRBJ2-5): AAGVIQSPRHLIKEKRETATLKCYPIPRHDTVYWYQQGPGQDPQFLISFYEKMQSDKGSIPDRFSAQQFSDYHSELNMSSLELGDSALYFCASSLIGGFAGSRDKPTGEETQYFGPGTRLLVL.

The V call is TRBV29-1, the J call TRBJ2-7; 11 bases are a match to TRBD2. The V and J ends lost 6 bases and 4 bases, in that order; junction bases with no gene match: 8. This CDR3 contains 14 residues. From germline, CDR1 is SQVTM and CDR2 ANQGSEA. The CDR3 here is CSVRTTSGDYEQYF. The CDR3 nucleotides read TGCAGCGTCCGTACGACTAGCGGGGATTACGAGCAGTACTTC.

The CDR3 DNA sequence: TGTGCCAGCAGCTTAGGAGAACATGAAGCTTTCTTT. Translating it yields CASSLGEHEAFF. The V call is TRBV11-2, the J call TRBJ1-1; no reliable D call. V lost 1 base and J 7 bases, leaving 7 bases between the germline ends. CDR1 is SGHAT, CDR2 FQNNGV, per germline. The CDR3 has 12 amino acids.

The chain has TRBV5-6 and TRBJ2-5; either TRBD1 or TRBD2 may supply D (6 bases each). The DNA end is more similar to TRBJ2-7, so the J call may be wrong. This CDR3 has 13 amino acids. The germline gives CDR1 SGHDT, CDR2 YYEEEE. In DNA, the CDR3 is TGTGCCAGCAGTGAAGGGGGGTTGGACGAGCAGTACTTC. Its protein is CASSEGGLDEQYF.

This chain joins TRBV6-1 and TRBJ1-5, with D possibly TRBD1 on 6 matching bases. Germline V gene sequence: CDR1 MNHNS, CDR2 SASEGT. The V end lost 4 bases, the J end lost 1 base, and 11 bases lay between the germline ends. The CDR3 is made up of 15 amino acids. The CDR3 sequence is CASSGLGASNQPQHF. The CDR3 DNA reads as TGTGCCAGCAGTGGGCTGGGGGCGAGCAATCAGCCCCAGCATTTT.

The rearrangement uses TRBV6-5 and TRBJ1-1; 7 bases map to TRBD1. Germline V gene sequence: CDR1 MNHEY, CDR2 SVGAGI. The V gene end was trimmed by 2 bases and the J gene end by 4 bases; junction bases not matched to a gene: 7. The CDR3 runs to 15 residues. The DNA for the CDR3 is TGTGCCAGCAGTTACAGACAGGGTCGGGGCACTGAAGCTTTCTTT. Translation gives CASSYRQGRGTEAFF.

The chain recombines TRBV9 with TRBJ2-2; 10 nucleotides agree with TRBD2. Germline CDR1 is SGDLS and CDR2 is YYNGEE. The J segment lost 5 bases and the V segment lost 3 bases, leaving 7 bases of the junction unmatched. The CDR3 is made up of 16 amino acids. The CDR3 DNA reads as TGTGCCAGCAGCGCCCCACTAGCGGGGACAACCGGGGAGCTGTTTTTT. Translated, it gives CASSAPLAGTTGELFF.

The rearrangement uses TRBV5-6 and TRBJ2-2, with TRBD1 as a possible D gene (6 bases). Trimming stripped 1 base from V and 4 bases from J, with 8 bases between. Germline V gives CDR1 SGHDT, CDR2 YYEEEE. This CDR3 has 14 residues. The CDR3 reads CASSLTGRTGELFF. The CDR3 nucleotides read TGTGCCAGCAGCTTGACAGGGCGCACCGGGGAGCTGTTTTTT.

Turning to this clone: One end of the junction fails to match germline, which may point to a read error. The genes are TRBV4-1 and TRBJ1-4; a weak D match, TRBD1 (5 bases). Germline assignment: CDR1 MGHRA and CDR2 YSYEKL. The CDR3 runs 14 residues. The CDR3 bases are TGTGCCAGCAGCCTCGGCAGGGAGGATGAAAAACTGTTTTTT. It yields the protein CASSLGREDEKLFF.

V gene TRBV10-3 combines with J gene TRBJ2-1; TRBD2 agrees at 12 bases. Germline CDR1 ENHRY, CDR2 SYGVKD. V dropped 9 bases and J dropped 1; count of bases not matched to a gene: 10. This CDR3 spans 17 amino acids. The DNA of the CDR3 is TGTGCCATTTCGACTAGCGGGAGAGAGGGGTCCTACAATGAGCAGTTCTTC. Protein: CAISTSGREGSYNEQFF.

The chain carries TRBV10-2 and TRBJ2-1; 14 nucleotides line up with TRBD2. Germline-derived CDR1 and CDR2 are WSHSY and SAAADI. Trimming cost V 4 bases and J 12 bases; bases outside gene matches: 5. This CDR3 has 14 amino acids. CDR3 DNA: TGCGCCAGCAGTGGGGGACTAGCGGGAGAGGGGCAGTTCTTC. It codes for CASSGGLAGEGQFF.

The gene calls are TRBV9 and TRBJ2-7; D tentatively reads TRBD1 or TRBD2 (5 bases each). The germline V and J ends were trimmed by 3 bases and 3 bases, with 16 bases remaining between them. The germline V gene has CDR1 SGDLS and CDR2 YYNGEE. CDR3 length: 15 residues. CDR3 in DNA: TGTGCCAGCAGCGAACGGACGGGGACGAGCTACGAGCAGTACTTC. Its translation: CASSERTGTSYEQYF. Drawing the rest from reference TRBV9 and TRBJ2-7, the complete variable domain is DSGVTQTPKHLITATGQRVTLRCSPRSGDLSVYWYQQSLDQGLQFLIQYYNGEERAKGNILERFSAQQFPDLHSELNLSSLELGDSALYFCASSERTGTSYEQYFGPGTRLTVT.